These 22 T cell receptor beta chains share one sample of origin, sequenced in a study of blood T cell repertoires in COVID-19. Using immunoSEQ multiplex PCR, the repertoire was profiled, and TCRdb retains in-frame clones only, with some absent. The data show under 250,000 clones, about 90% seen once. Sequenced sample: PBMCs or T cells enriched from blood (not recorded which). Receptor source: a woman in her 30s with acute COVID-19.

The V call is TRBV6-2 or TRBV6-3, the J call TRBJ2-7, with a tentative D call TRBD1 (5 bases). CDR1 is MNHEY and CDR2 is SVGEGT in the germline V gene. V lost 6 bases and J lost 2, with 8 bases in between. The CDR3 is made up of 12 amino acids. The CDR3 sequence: CASSQTAYEQYF. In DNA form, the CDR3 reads TGTGCCAGCAGCCAGACAGCCTACGAGCAGTACTTC.

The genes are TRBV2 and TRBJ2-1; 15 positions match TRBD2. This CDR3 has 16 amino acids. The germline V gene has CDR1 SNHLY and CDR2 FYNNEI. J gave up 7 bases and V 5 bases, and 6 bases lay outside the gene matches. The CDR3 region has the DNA TGTGCCAGCAGTCTTCCCGGGACTAGCGGGGGGAATGAGCAGTTCTTC. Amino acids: CASSLPGTSGGNEQFF.

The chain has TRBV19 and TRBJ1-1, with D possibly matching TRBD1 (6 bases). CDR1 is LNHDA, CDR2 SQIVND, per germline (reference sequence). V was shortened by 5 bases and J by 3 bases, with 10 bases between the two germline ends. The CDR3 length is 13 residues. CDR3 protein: CASSAHRDTEAFF. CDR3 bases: TGTGCCAGTAGTGCCCACAGGGACACTGAAGCTTTCTTT.

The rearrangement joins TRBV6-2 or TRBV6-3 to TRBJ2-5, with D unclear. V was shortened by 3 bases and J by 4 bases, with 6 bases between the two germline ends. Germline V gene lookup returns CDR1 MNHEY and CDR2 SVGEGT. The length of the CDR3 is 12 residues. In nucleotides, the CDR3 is TGTGCCAGCAGTTATATTCTAGAGACCCAGTACTTC. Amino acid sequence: CASSYILETQYF.

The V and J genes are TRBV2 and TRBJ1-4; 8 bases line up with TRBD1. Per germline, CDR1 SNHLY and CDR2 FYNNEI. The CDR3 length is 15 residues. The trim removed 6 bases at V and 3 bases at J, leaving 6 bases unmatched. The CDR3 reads CASRQTGAANEKLFF. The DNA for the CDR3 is TGTGCCAGCAGACAGACAGGGGCGGCTAATGAAAAACTGTTTTTT.

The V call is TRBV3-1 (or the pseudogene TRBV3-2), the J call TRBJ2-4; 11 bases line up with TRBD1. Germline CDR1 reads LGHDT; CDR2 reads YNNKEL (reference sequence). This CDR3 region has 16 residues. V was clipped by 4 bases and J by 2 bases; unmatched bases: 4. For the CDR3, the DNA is TGTGCCAGCAGCCTGGGACAGGGGGTTTCCAAAAACATTCAGTACTTC. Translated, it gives CASSLGQGVSKNIQYF.

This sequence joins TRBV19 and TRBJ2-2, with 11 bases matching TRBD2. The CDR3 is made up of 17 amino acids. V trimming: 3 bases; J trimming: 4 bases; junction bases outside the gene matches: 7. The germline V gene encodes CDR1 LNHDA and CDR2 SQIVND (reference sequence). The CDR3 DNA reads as TGTGCCAGTAGTATCGTTAGCGGGGGGGCTCGCACCGGGGAGCTGTTTTTT. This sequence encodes CASSIVSGGARTGELFF.

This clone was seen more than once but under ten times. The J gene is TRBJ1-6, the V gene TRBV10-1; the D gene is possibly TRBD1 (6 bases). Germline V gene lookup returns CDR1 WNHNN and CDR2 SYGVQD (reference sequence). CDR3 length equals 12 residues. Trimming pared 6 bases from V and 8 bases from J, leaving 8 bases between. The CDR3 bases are TGCGCCAGCAGCAGGGGAGATTCACCCCTCCACTTT. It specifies CASSRGDSPLHF.

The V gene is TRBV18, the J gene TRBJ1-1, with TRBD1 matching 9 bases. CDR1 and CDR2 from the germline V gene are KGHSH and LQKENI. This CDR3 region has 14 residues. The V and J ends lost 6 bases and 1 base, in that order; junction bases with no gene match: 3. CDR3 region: CASSGQGGNTEAFF. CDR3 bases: TGTGCCAGCTCGGGACAGGGAGGGAACACTGAAGCTTTCTTT.

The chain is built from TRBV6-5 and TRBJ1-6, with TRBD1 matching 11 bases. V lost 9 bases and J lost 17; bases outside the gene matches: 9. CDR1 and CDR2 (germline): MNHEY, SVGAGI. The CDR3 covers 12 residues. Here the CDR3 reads CASRRTGGAFHF. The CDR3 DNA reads TGTGCCAGTAGACGGACAGGGGGCGCATTCCACTTT.

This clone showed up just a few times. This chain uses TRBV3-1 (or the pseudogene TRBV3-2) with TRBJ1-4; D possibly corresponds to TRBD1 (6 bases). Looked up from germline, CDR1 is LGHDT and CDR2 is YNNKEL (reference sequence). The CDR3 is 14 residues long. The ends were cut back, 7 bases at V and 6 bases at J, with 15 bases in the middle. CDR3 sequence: CASTRRGGDEKLFF. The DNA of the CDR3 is TGTGCCAGCACCCGGAGGGGGGGGGATGAAAAACTGTTTTTT.

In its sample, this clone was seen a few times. The CDR3 region is CASGPGGYEQYF. DNA for the CDR3: TGTGCCAGCGGTCCCGGGGGCTACGAGCAGTACTTC. V gene TRBV9 combines with J gene TRBJ2-7; TRBD2 is a possible D gene (6 bases). CDR3 length: 12 amino acids. V lost 7 bases and J 3 bases, leaving 11 bases between the germline ends. Germline assignment: CDR1 SGDLS and CDR2 YYNGEE.

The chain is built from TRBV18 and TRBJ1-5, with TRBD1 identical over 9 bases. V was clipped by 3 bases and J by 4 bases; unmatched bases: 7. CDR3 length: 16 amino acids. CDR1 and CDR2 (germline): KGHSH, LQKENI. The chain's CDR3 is CASSPPGTGFNQPQHF. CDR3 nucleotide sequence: TGTGCCAGCTCACCCCCCGGGACAGGGTTTAATCAGCCCCAGCATTTT.

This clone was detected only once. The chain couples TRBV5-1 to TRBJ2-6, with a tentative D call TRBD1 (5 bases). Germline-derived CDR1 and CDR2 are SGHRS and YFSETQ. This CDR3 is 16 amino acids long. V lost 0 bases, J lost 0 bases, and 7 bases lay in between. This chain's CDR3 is CASSLDRNSGANVLTF. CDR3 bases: TGCGCCAGCAGCTTGGACAGGAACTCTGGGGCCAACGTCCTGACTTTC.

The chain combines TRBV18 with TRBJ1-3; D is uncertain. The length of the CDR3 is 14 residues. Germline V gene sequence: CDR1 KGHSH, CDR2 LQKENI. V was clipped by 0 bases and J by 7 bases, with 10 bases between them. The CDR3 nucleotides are TGTGCCAGCTCACCACCGGTGGAGTTGAACACCATATATTTT. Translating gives CASSPPVELNTIYF.

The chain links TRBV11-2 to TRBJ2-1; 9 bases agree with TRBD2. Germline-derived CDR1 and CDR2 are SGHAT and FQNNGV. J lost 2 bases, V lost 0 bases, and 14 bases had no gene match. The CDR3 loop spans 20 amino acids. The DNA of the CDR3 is TGTGCCAGCAGCTTAGAGCCCTCAGCGGGGGGCCATAATCCCTACAATGAGCAGTTCTTC. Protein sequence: CASSLEPSAGGHNPYNEQFF.

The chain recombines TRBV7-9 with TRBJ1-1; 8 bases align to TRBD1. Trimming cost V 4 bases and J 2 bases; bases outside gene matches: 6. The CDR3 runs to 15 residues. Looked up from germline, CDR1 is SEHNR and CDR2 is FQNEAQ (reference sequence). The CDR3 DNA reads TGTGCCAGCAGCTCGACAGGGGATCCAAACACTGAAGCTTTCTTT. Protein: CASSSTGDPNTEAFF.

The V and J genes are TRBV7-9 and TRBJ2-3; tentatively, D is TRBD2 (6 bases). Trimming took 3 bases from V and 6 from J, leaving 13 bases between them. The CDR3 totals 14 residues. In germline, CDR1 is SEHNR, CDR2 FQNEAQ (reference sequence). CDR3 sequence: CASSFGQGGDTQYF. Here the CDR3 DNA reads TGTGCCAGCAGCTTTGGGCAGGGAGGTGATACGCAGTATTTT.

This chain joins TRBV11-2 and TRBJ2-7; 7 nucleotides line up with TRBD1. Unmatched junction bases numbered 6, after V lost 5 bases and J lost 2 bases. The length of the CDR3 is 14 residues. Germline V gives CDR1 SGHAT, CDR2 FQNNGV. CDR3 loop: CASSHGQVTYEQYF. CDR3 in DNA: TGTGCCAGCAGCCACGGACAGGTTACCTACGAGCAGTACTTC.

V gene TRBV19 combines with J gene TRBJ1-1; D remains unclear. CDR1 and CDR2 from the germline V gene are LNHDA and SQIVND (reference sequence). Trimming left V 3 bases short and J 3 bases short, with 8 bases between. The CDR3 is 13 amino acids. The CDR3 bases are TGTGCCAGTAGTATGGACTTTTACACTGAAGCTTTCTTT. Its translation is CASSMDFYTEAFF. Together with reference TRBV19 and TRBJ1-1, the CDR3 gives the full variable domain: DGGITQSPKYLFRKEGQNVTLSCEQNLNHDAMYWYRQDPGQGLRLIYYSQIVNDFQKGDIAEGYSVSREKKESFPLTVTSAQKNPTAFYLCASSMDFYTEAFFGQGTRLTVV.

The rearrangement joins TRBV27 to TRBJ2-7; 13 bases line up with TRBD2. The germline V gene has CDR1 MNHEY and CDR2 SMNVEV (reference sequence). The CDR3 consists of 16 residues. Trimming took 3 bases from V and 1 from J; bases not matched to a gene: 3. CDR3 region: CASSFSTSGGSYEQYF. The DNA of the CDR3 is TGTGCCAGCAGTTTCTCGACTAGCGGGGGGTCCTACGAGCAGTACTTC.

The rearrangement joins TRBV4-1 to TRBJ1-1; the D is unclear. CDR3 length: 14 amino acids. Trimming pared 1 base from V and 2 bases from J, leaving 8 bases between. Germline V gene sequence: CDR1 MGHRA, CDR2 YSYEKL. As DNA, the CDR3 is TGCGCCAGCAGCCAAGTCGCAGTCAACACTGAAGCTTTCTTT. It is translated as CASSQVAVNTEAFF.